The 27 T cell receptor beta chains given below trace back to one sample, sequenced in a study of early T cells in non-severe SARS-CoV-2 infection. One entry per CDR3 protein, called by TCRdb with MiXCR from the 5' RACE reads. The sample shows about 25,000 distinct CDR3 sequences, about 4% of them seen only once. Source material: whole blood. The receptors come from an adult who was a healthcare worker with PCR-confirmed SARS-CoV-2 infection or an uninfected control (not recorded which).

This clonotype has ten or more counts. The genes are TRBV21-1 and TRBJ2-1; TRBD1, the D gene given by the table, was not confirmed from the DNA. TRBV21-1 corresponds to a pseudogene. The CDR3 has 15 residues. This CDR3 is CASSTYGGQGNEQFF. The CDR3 DNA is TGTGCCAGCAGCACATATGGCGGACAGGGCAATGAGCAGTTCTTC.

This clonotype has at least ten counts. This chain uses TRBV5-4 with TRBJ2-2; TRBD2 matches at 7 bases. V was clipped by 3 bases and J by 4 bases; unmatched bases: 0. The germline V gene has CDR1 SGHNT and CDR2 YYREEE (reference sequence). CDR3 length equals 13 residues. CDR3 region: CASSWGGTGELFF. In nucleotides, the CDR3 is TGTGCCAGCAGCTGGGGGGGCACCGGGGAGCTGTTTTTT.

With regard to this clonotype: A single base separates this from a much larger clone, so it may be a read error. The chain links TRBV20-1 to TRBJ2-7, with 11 bases that match TRBD2. Germline V gene data show CDR1 as DFQATT and CDR2 as SNEGSKA (reference sequence). The CDR3 runs to 15 residues. As DNA, the CDR3 is TGCAGTCCTAGAGCCGTCGGCCTAGCGGGAGGCGAGCAGTACTTC. Its translation: CSPRAVGLAGGEQYF.

The chain couples TRBV25-1 to TRBJ2-2, with D unclear. The V gene lost 3 bases and the J gene lost 5 bases, with 10 bases spanning the gap. In germline, CDR1 is MGHDK, CDR2 SYGVNS. CDR3 length: 14 residues. The CDR3 DNA reads as TGTGCCAGCAGTGACCTGGCCTTGACCGGGGAGCTGTTTTTT. It codes for CASSDLALTGELFF.

Ten or more counts support this clonotype. The gene calls are TRBV5-1 and TRBJ2-1; D ambiguous. The CDR3 is 16 amino acids. Germline CDR1 and CDR2: SGHRS and YFSETQ. The V end was cut by 0 bases, the J end by 8 bases, with 18 bases between. The CDR3 sequence is CASSLAFTPDKDEQFF. CDR3 bases: TGCGCCAGCAGCTTGGCCTTCACACCTGATAAGGATGAGCAGTTCTTC.

This clonotype was seen repeatedly, ten times or more. The chain couples TRBV19 to TRBJ2-3; D call uncertain. The CDR3 consists of 13 residues. Germline lookup yields CDR1 LNHDA and CDR2 SQIVND (reference sequence). Trimming removed 1 base at V and 0 bases at J, with 2 bases between. This CDR3 reads CASSIASTDTQYF. The CDR3 DNA follows: TGTGCCAGTAGTATAGCCAGCACAGATACGCAGTATTTT.

This clonotype occurred many times. The chain recombines TRBV12-3 or TRBV12-4 with TRBJ1-3; D gene unclear. The V end lost 3 bases, the J end lost 8 bases, and 11 bases lay between the germline ends. CDR3 size: 13 residues. The CDR3 is CASSFTRSDTIYF. The CDR3 nucleotides read TGTGCCAGCAGTTTCACCCGCAGCGACACCATATATTTT.

The chain carries TRBV28 and TRBJ2-1; D is perhaps TRBD2 (6 bases). V lost 3 bases, J lost 3 bases, and 12 bases lay in between. CDR1 and CDR2 from the germline V gene are MDHEN and SYDVKM. The length of the CDR3 is 15 residues. CDR3 protein: CASSLRRAFYNEQFF. The CDR3 DNA follows: TGTGCCAGCAGTTTGCGGAGGGCCTTCTACAATGAGCAGTTCTTC.

This clonotype was counted at least ten times. The V gene is TRBV11-2, the J gene TRBJ2-7, with 7 bases fitting TRBD2. Germline CDR1 and CDR2: SGHAT and FQNNGV. This CDR3 spans 14 amino acids. J lost 1 base, V lost 4 bases, and 4 bases had no gene match. CDR3: CASSYRTRSYEQYF. The CDR3 bases are TGTGCCAGCAGCTACCGGACTAGGTCCTACGAGCAGTACTTC.

This clonotype was picked up many times. The CDR3: CASRTDRPPYEQYF. The CDR3 DNA reads as TGTGCCAGCAGGACGGACAGGCCCCCCTACGAGCAGTACTTC. This chain uses TRBV6-1 with TRBJ2-7, with 7 bases matching TRBD1. CDR1 is MNHNS, CDR2 SASEGT, per germline. This CDR3 contains 14 residues. The trim removed 6 bases at V and 2 bases at J, leaving 7 bases unmatched.

This clonotype has at least ten counts. The V call is TRBV10-3, the J call TRBJ2-7; TRBD1 aligns across 11 bases. Trimming removed 5 bases from V and 4 bases from J; junction bases left unmatched: 7. The CDR3 loop spans 15 amino acids. Germline CDR1 reads ENHRY; CDR2 reads SYGVKD. In DNA form, the CDR3 reads TGTGCCATCAGTACGGGACAGGGGGTTCCATACGAGCAGTACTTC. This translates into CAISTGQGVPYEQYF.

This clonotype was counted only a few times. The chain links TRBV19 to TRBJ2-2; D gene ambiguous. The germline V gene encodes CDR1 LNHDA and CDR2 SQIVND (reference sequence). Trimming cost V 6 bases and J 6 bases, with 8 bases left between them. The CDR3 spans 12 residues. The CDR3 DNA sequence: TGTGCCAGTAGCATGGTCCCCGGGGAGCTGTTTTTT. Translating it yields CASSMVPGELFF.

This clonotype was counted only a few times. The rearrangement links TRBV25-1 to TRBJ2-3, with D unresolved. This CDR3 is 13 amino acids long. Looked up from germline, CDR1 is MGHDK and CDR2 is SYGVNS. V shed 0 bases and J shed 3 bases, with 4 bases lying between them. Here the CDR3 reads CASSEYGTDTQYF. The CDR3 DNA follows: TGTGCCAGCAGTGAATACGGAACAGATACGCAGTATTTT.

The chain employs TRBV6-2 or TRBV6-3 and TRBJ2-1; 12 bases align to TRBD2. This CDR3 contains 16 residues. The germline V gene has CDR1 MNHEY and CDR2 SVGEGT. V dropped 3 bases and J dropped 7; count of bases not matched to a gene: 7. The chain's CDR3 is CASSYLAGGKRNEQFF. The CDR3 DNA reads as TGTGCCAGCAGTTATCTAGCGGGAGGGAAAAGGAATGAGCAGTTCTTC.

This clonotype was observed many times. The chain recombines TRBV20-1 with TRBJ2-7, with TRBD2 matching over 9 bases. CDR3 size: 14 residues. The junction had 12 bases not matched to a gene; V was cut back by 6 bases and J by 6 bases. Germline CDR1 reads DFQATT; CDR2 reads SNEGSKA (reference sequence). The CDR3 DNA reads TGCAGTGCCCGAAGGTTGCTAGCGGGATCCGAGCAGTACTTC. It codes for CSARRLLAGSEQYF.

Concerning this clonotype: A read error may produce the germline difference seen at one junction end. V is TRBV7-8 and J is TRBJ1-6; 7 nucleotides match TRBD1. The CDR3 is made up of 17 amino acids. The germline V gene has CDR1 SGHVS and CDR2 FQNEAQ. The CDR3: CASSYLNLGTVNSPLDF. The DNA of the CDR3 is TGTGCCAGCAGCTATCTCAACCTCGGGACAGTTAATTCACCCCTCGACTTT.

The sample holds many counts of this clonotype. This rearrangement joins TRBV12-3 or TRBV12-4 to TRBJ1-5; no reliable D call. Trimming cost V 6 bases and J 2 bases, with 17 bases left between them. The CDR3 runs to 16 residues. The CDR3 region is CASSLSDGRGNQPQHF. The CDR3 nucleotides are TGTGCCAGCAGCCTCTCGGACGGGAGGGGCAATCAGCCCCAGCATTTT.

This clonotype came up many times. The CDR3 nucleotides read TGTGCCAGCAGTGCCGACCGTATGGAGCAGTTCTTC. It yields the protein CASSADRMEQFF. The rearrangement joins TRBV28 to TRBJ2-1; D not resolved. The CDR3 is made up of 12 amino acids. V was clipped by 5 bases and J by 10 bases, with 12 bases between them. The germline V gene has CDR1 MDHEN and CDR2 SYDVKM.

V and J are TRBV12-3 or TRBV12-4 and TRBJ2-7; no reliable D call. This CDR3 has 12 amino acids. Trimming removed 4 bases from V and 3 bases from J, with 7 bases in between. The DNA of the CDR3 is TGTGCCAGCAGTTCCTTCCTCTACGAGCAGTACTTC. Its protein product is CASSSFLYEQYF.

This clonotype was observed many times. The V gene is TRBV5-4, the J gene TRBJ1-1, with D uncertain. The CDR3 extends over 13 amino acids. Germline V gene data show CDR1 as SGHNT and CDR2 as YYREEE (reference sequence). The V and J ends lost 0 bases and 1 base respectively, with 4 bases between them. The CDR3 DNA reads TGTGCCAGCAGCTTGGCAGGGAACACTGAAGCTTTCTTT. Translation gives CASSLAGNTEAFF.

V and J are TRBV6-2 or TRBV6-3 and TRBJ2-3; D is unclear. Per germline, CDR1 MNHEY and CDR2 SVGEGT. The CDR3 sequence is 12 residues long. The germline V and J ends were trimmed by 6 bases and 10 bases, with 14 bases remaining between them. The CDR3 DNA is TGTGCCAGCAGCCCCGACCGGTTGTCGCAGTATTTT. It translates to CASSPDRLSQYF.

The chain has TRBV20-1 and TRBJ2-7; 10 positions match TRBD2. V was pared by 5 bases and J by 1 base, with 5 bases of the junction left unmatched. Germline assignment: CDR1 DFQATT and CDR2 SNEGSKA (reference sequence). The CDR3 runs 14 residues. The CDR3 sequence is CSAGLAVWSYEQYF. DNA of the CDR3: TGCAGTGCTGGACTAGCGGTTTGGTCCTACGAGCAGTACTTC.

Relative to its sample, this clonotype is medium-sized. V is TRBV18 and J is TRBJ2-3; D unclear. The CDR3 is 13 amino acids. The germline V gene encodes CDR1 KGHSH and CDR2 LQKENI. With 0 bases removed from V and 4 bases from J, the gap between germline ends came to 5 bases. CDR3 DNA: TGTGCCAGCTCACCACCCTTCGCAGATACGCAGTATTTT. It specifies CASSPPFADTQYF. Supplemented by reference TRBV18 and TRBJ2-3, the full variable domain reads NAGVMQNPRHLVRRRGQEARLRCSPMKGHSHVYWYRQLPEEGLKFMVYLQKENIIDESGMPKERFSAEFPKEGPSILRIQQVVRGDSAAYFCASSPPFADTQYFGPGTRLTVL.

This clonotype showed up just a few times. The chain joins TRBV29-1 to TRBJ2-7; D call uncertain. With 3 bases removed from V and 3 bases from J, the gap between germline ends came to 21 bases. The germline V gene encodes CDR1 SQVTM and CDR2 ANQGSEA. The CDR3 sequence is 16 residues long. The CDR3 loop reads CSVDWGLGGKDYEQYF. DNA of the CDR3: TGCAGCGTTGATTGGGGTCTAGGTGGGAAGGACTACGAGCAGTACTTC.

This clonotype was observed at least ten times. The chain joins TRBV7-3 to TRBJ2-3, with TRBD2 matching 9 bases. Germline V gene data show CDR1 as SGHTA and CDR2 as FQGTGA. The CDR3 consists of 17 residues. V trimming: 1 base; J trimming: 2 bases; junction bases outside the gene matches: 7. The CDR3 spells CASSLRGWTSDTDTQYF. The CDR3 DNA reads TGTGCCAGCAGCTTAAGGGGATGGACTAGCGACACAGATACGCAGTATTTT.

Many counts were recorded for this clonotype. V is TRBV20-1 and J is TRBJ2-7, with D unresolved. The ends were cut back, 3 bases at V and 6 bases at J, with 6 bases in the middle. Germline V gene data show CDR1 as DFQATT and CDR2 as SNEGSKA (reference sequence). The CDR3 is 10 amino acids. The CDR3 spells CSASPGEQYF. The CDR3 DNA reads as TGCAGTGCTAGCCCCGGCGAGCAGTACTTC.

This clonotype was counted ten times or more. This CDR3 reads CASSRKGQGDQPQHF. The CDR3 DNA follows: TGTGCCAGCAGCAGAAAAGGACAGGGAGATCAGCCCCAGCATTTT. The V gene is TRBV21-1, the J gene TRBJ1-5; TRBD1 reflects the table's D call only, with no check against the DNA. TRBV21-1 is marked as a pseudogene. The CDR3 contains 15 residues.